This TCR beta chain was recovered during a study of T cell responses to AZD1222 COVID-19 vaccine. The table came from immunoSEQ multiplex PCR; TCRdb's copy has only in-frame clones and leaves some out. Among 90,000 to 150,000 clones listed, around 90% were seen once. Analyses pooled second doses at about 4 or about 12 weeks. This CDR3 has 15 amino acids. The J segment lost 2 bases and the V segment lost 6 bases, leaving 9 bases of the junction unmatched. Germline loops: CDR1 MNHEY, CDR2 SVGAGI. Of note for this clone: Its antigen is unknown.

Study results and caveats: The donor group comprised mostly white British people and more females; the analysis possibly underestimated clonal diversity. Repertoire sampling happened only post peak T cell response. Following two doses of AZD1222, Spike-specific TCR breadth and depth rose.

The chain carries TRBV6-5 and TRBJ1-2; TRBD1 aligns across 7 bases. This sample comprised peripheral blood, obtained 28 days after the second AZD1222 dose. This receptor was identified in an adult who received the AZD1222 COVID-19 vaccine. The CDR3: CASSFGQGGNYGYTF. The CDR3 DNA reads TGTGCCAGCAGCTTTGGTCAGGGGGGGAACTATGGCTACACCTTC.